This T cell receptor beta chain was identified in a study of blood T cell repertoires in COVID-19. Study summary: The United States, Italy and Spain were the sources of the acute and convalescent COVID-19 samples. From T cells, B-cell-depleted T cells, or PBMCs came the material, which was cDNA or gDNA.

The data were produced by immunoSEQ multiplex PCR, yet TCRdb's version contains in-frame clones alone and is incomplete. The repertoire holds more than 95,000 clones, with 75% to 90% as singletons. V was clipped by 0 bases and J by 4 bases, with 9 bases between them. The CDR3 is 14 residues long. Germline-derived CDR1 and CDR2 are MNHEY and SVGAGI. The source material was peripheral blood. The chain joins TRBV6-5 to TRBJ1-2; D call uncertain. The clonotype comes from a man aged 55 to 69 with acute or convalescent COVID-19. The CDR3 reads CASSYSDFSYGYTF. In DNA, the CDR3 is TGTGCCAGCAGTTACTCGGACTTCTCCTATGGCTACACCTTC.